A single sample is the source of the 2 T cell receptor beta chains below, sequenced in a study of technical replicates of blood from several donors. Clones were sequenced by immunoSEQ multiplex PCR, and TCRdb holds only the in-frame ones, with some missing. The sample lists under 85,000 clones, about 92% occurring once. Material: T cells isolated from PBMCs. All receptors derive from a human donor in good health.

V and J are TRBV19 and TRBJ1-1; 8 bases map to TRBD1. V gave up 3 bases and J gave up 0 bases; unmatched junction bases: 6. In germline, CDR1 is LNHDA, CDR2 SQIVND (reference sequence). The CDR3 runs to 16 residues. The chain's CDR3 is CASSIGQGAMNTEAFF. DNA for the CDR3: TGTGCCAGTAGTATTGGGCAGGGGGCGATGAACACTGAAGCTTTCTTT.

The J gene is TRBJ2-3, the V gene TRBV10-3, with 10 nucleotides matching TRBD2. V gave up 7 bases and J gave up 1 base; unmatched junction bases: 2. Germline assignment: CDR1 ENHRY and CDR2 SYGVKD. The CDR3 contains 14 residues. The CDR3 spells CAITGTSGTDTQYF. In DNA, the CDR3 is TGTGCCATCACTGGGACTAGCGGCACAGATACGCAGTATTTT.